The 28 T cell receptor beta chains presented below share a single source sample, sequenced in a study of immune evolution from preneoplasia to lung adenocarcinoma. Profiling relied on immunoSEQ multiplex PCR, and the TCRdb table lists in-frame clones only, not all of them. The data show roughly 35,000 clones, about 74% seen once. The sample consisted of FFPE invasive lung adenocarcinoma tissue. The source of these receptors is a person in their sixties with lung adenocarcinoma.

The chain is built from TRBV18 and TRBJ1-3; no clear D. The germline V and J ends were trimmed by 9 bases and 1 base, with 7 bases remaining between them. The CDR3 length is 12 residues. From germline, CDR1 is KGHSH and CDR2 LQKENI. The DNA for the CDR3 is TGTGCCAGTCGAAATTCTGGAAACACCATATATTTT. As protein: CASRNSGNTIYF. The full variable domain, its missing parts supplied by reference TRBV18 and TRBJ1-3, is NAGVMQNPRHLVRRRGQEARLRCSPMKGHSHVYWYRQLPEEGLKFMVYLQKENIIDESGMPKERFSAEFPKEGPSILRIQQVVRGDSAAYFCASRNSGNTIYFGEGSWLTVV.

This clone was detected ten times or more. CDR3 coding DNA: TGTGCCTCTTCAAACCGGCCGTCCGGCGGGGGTTCCACAGATACGCAGTATTTT. Translating gives CASSNRPSGGGSTDTQYF. The chain recombines TRBV19 with TRBJ2-3; the match to TRBD2 covers 7 bases. The germline V gene has CDR1 LNHDA and CDR2 SQIVND (reference sequence). The CDR3 loop spans 18 amino acids. V lost 11 bases, J lost 2 bases, and 22 bases stayed unmatched.

The V gene is TRBV18, the J gene TRBJ1-4; TRBD1 is a possible D gene (5 bases). The CDR3 totals 15 residues. Germline loops: CDR1 KGHSH, CDR2 LQKENI. The V and J ends lost 6 bases and 0 bases respectively, with 11 bases between them. CDR3 coding DNA: TGTGCCAGCTCGCTCGACAGAGCAACTAATGAAAAACTGTTTTTT. Its translation: CASSLDRATNEKLFF.

This chain uses TRBV28 with TRBJ2-1; 7 nucleotides line up with TRBD2. The CDR3 spans 14 residues. Unmatched junction bases numbered 7, after V lost 5 bases and J lost 6 bases. Germline V CDR1 and CDR2: MDHEN, SYDVKM. CDR3 bases: TGTGCCAGCAGTGGCCAGCGGGGCGGCAATGAGCAGTTCTTC. Translation: CASSGQRGGNEQFF.

This clone was detected a few times. The chain is built from TRBV18 and TRBJ2-3; D remains unclear. Trimming took off 6 bases at V and 2 bases at J, with 15 bases between the two ends. From germline, CDR1 is KGHSH and CDR2 LQKENI. The length of the CDR3 is 15 residues. The CDR3 DNA sequence: TGTGCCAGCTCCGTCGGACCCCGGGTCACAGATACGCAGTATTTT. Its protein is CASSVGPRVTDTQYF.

This clone was recorded once. The gene calls are TRBV30 and TRBJ2-3, with 8 bases identical to TRBD2. In germline, CDR1 is GTSNPN, CDR2 SVGIG (reference sequence). The CDR3 is 15 amino acids. The J segment lost 3 bases and the V segment lost 0 bases, leaving 5 bases of the junction unmatched. This chain's CDR3 is CAWSVGGGGTDTQYF. CDR3 bases: TGTGCCTGGAGTGTTGGGGGCGGGGGGACAGATACGCAGTATTTT.

The chain combines TRBV19 with TRBJ1-2, with D hard to call. This CDR3 contains 16 residues. Germline loops: CDR1 LNHDA, CDR2 SQIVND (reference sequence). The germline V and J ends were trimmed by 5 bases and 6 bases, with 22 bases remaining between them. CDR3 region: CASSPLETSSRDGYTF. CDR3 DNA sequence: TGTGCCAGTAGTCCCCTGGAGACCTCCTCGAGGGATGGCTACACCTTC.

The chain is built from TRBV28 and TRBJ2-1, with TRBD2 matching over 14 bases. The CDR3 length is 16 residues. CDR1 is MDHEN and CDR2 is SYDVKM in the germline V gene. The trim removed 11 bases at V and 2 bases at J, leaving 8 bases unmatched. The CDR3 loop reads CAAGTSGRLTYNEQFF. CDR3 sequence (DNA): TGTGCCGCCGGGACTAGCGGGAGACTCACCTACAATGAGCAGTTCTTC.

A few counts support this clone. The rearrangement joins TRBV19 to TRBJ1-1; no firm D call. V was shortened by 0 bases and J by 6 bases, with 11 bases between the two germline ends. The CDR3 runs 14 residues. Germline-derived CDR1 and CDR2 are LNHDA and SQIVND (reference sequence). CDR3 bases: TGTGCCAGTAGTATAGATCAGCGTGGGGCTGAAGCTTTCTTT. Its translation is CASSIDQRGAEAFF.

This chain joins TRBV11-2 and TRBJ1-2; no clear D. The CDR3 extends over 14 amino acids. Germline-derived CDR1 and CDR2 are SGHAT and FQNNGV. V was pared by 0 bases and J by 8 bases, with 13 bases between. The CDR3, as DNA: TGTGCCAGCAGCTTAGATCGCACCCACCGGGGCTACACCTTC. Translated, it gives CASSLDRTHRGYTF.

This rearrangement joins TRBV30 to TRBJ2-1; D gene uncertain. V was trimmed by 1 base and J by 1 base, leaving 11 bases between them. This CDR3 is 15 amino acids long. Per germline, CDR1 GTSNPN and CDR2 SVGIG (reference sequence). The CDR3 region is CAWSEVAGSYNEQFF. The DNA for the CDR3 is TGTGCCTGGAGTGAGGTCGCCGGATCCTACAATGAGCAGTTCTTC.

Here the CDR3 reads CALGDYEQYF. CDR3 DNA sequence: TGTGCCTTAGGGGATTACGAGCAGTACTTC. This chain uses TRBV30 with TRBJ2-7; D possibly corresponds to TRBD1 (5 bases). Germline values: CDR1 GTSNPN, CDR2 SVGIG (reference sequence). The CDR3 spans 10 residues. Trimming removed 7 bases from V and 4 bases from J, with 8 bases in between.

This chain uses TRBV10-3 with TRBJ1-2; possibly TRBD1 for D (6 bases). The CDR3 runs to 14 residues. CDR1 and CDR2 from the germline V gene are ENHRY and SYGVKD. Trimming took off 5 bases at V and 0 bases at J, with 10 bases between the two ends. DNA of the CDR3: TGTGCCATCAGTCCACAGGGTTCTAACTATGGCTACACCTTC. Translation gives CAISPQGSNYGYTF.

This clone was seen a single time. This sequence joins TRBV7-2 and TRBJ1-5; D might be TRBD1 (6 bases). Deletions cut 2 bases from V and 5 bases from J, with 7 bases between. Germline V lookup: CDR1 SGHTA, CDR2 FQGNSA. The CDR3 is made up of 13 amino acids. The CDR3 nucleotides read TGTGCCAGCAGCTTATGGACAGATCAGCCCCAGCATTTT. Its protein product is CASSLWTDQPQHF.

This clone was picked up a small number of times. The rearrangement joins TRBV5-4 to TRBJ2-2; 14 bases are a match to TRBD2. Trimming at V came to 4 bases and at J to 4 bases, leaving 6 bases not matched to a gene. CDR1 is SGHNT, CDR2 YYREEE, per germline (reference sequence). The CDR3 is 17 residues long. The CDR3: CASSAGTSGSGTGELFF. The DNA for the CDR3 is TGTGCCAGCAGCGCCGGGACTAGCGGGAGCGGCACCGGGGAGCTGTTTTTT.

This chain links TRBV6-4 with TRBJ2-1, with TRBD1 matching over 11 bases. In germline, CDR1 is MRHNA, CDR2 SNTAGT. V was clipped by 2 bases and J by 6 bases; unmatched bases: 0. The CDR3 runs to 14 residues. This CDR3 reads CASSDGTGGNEQFF. As DNA, the CDR3 is TGTGCCAGCAGTGACGGGACAGGGGGCAATGAGCAGTTCTTC.

This chain uses TRBV28 with TRBJ1-1, with D unclear. This CDR3 comprises 13 residues. Trimming left V 6 bases short and J 0 bases short, with 8 bases between. The germline V gene encodes CDR1 MDHEN and CDR2 SYDVKM. This CDR3 is CASSPQMNTEAFF. CDR3 coding DNA: TGTGCCAGCAGCCCTCAGATGAACACTGAAGCTTTCTTT.

The CDR3 here is CASSYNRDSGNTIYF. As DNA, the CDR3 is TGTGCCAGCAGTTACAACAGGGACTCTGGAAACACCATATATTTT. The rearrangement joins TRBV6-5 to TRBJ1-3; perhaps TRBD1 as D (6 bases). The CDR3 is 15 residues long. V shed 2 bases and J shed 0 bases, with 8 bases lying between them. Germline CDR1 is MNHEY and CDR2 is SVGAGI.

This clone was seen a handful of times. The CDR3 loop is CASRHLSTLMNTEAFF. CDR3 sequence (DNA): TGTGCCAGCAGACACCTGTCTACGCTAATGAACACTGAAGCTTTCTTT. V gene TRBV7-9 combines with J gene TRBJ1-1; D unclear. The germline gives CDR1 SEHNR, CDR2 FQNEAQ (reference sequence). V was cut by 6 bases and J by 0 bases, with 17 bases left in between. This CDR3 contains 16 residues.

The rearrangement uses TRBV19 and TRBJ1-5; TRBD1 matches at 8 bases. The CDR3 totals 15 residues. Unmatched junction bases numbered 6, after V lost 4 bases and J lost 4 bases. Germline CDR1 and CDR2: LNHDA and SQIVND (reference sequence). CDR3 in amino acids: CASSRTGTLNQPQHF. The CDR3 DNA reads TGTGCCAGTAGTAGGACAGGGACCTTAAATCAGCCCCAGCATTTT.

This chain connects TRBV6-1 to TRBJ2-7, with D possibly being TRBD1 (6 bases). CDR1 MNHNS and CDR2 SASEGT come from the germline V gene. Trimming left V 5 bases short and J 6 bases short, with 17 bases between. The CDR3 covers 14 residues. This CDR3 reads CASSTEQGIAEQYF. The CDR3 DNA reads as TGTGCCAGCAGTACTGAACAGGGTATCGCCGAGCAGTACTTC.

The V and J genes are TRBV9 and TRBJ1-2, with TRBD1 matching 9 bases. CDR3 length equals 17 residues. Germline CDR1 is SGDLS and CDR2 is YYNGEE. V shed 4 bases, J shed 9 bases, and the junction held 19 bases outside the gene matches. This CDR3 reads CASSPQLGTGTGSSYTF. The CDR3 DNA follows: TGTGCCAGCAGCCCTCAACTAGGAACCGGGACAGGGTCTAGCTACACCTTC.

This clone has just a few counts. The V and J genes are TRBV7-9 and TRBJ1-4, with a weak D call TRBD1 (5 bases). Looked up from germline, CDR1 is SEHNR and CDR2 is FQNEAQ (reference sequence). This CDR3 region has 14 residues. Between the trimmed V and J ends, which lost 0 bases and 5 bases, there was a span of 7 bases. CDR3 residues: CASSLAGQNEKLFF. The CDR3 nucleotides are TGTGCCAGCAGCTTAGCGGGGCAAAATGAAAAACTGTTTTTT.

This clone was counted a single time. V usage is TRBV2 and J usage is TRBJ2-7; weak D call: TRBD2 (6 bases). The CDR3 consists of 15 residues. CDR1 is SNHLY and CDR2 is FYNNEI in the germline V gene. Trimming removed 8 bases at V and 5 bases at J, with 22 bases between. CDR3 residues: CASATSRERRDEQYF. CDR3 DNA: TGTGCCAGCGCAACCTCCCGGGAGAGACGGGACGAGCAGTACTTC.

This clone was counted between two and nine times. The chain joins TRBV28 to TRBJ1-3; D possibly corresponds to TRBD1 (6 bases). Per the germline V gene, CDR1 is MDHEN and CDR2 is SYDVKM. The CDR3 totals 17 residues. Trimming took 5 bases from V and 4 from J, leaving 21 bases between them. Here the CDR3 reads CASSPVGAGTYGNTIYF. For the CDR3, the DNA is TGTGCCAGCAGTCCCGTGGGGGCCGGGACGTACGGAAACACCATATATTTT.

The chain employs TRBV5-1 and TRBJ2-1, with D uncertain. V was clipped by 6 bases and J by 4 bases, with 8 bases between them. Germline CDR1 reads SGHRS; CDR2 reads YFSETQ. The CDR3 is made up of 12 amino acids. CDR3 coding DNA: TGCGCCAGCAAAGACGGGTACAATGAGCAGTTCTTC. Translating gives CASKDGYNEQFF.

The rearrangement joins TRBV6-1 to TRBJ1-4; D unclear. V shed 5 bases and J shed 6 bases, with 4 bases lying between them. CDR1 is MNHNS and CDR2 is SASEGT in the germline V gene. This CDR3 is built from 11 residues. CDR3 amino acids: CASSLYEKLFF. The CDR3 bases are TGTGCCAGCAGTTTATATGAAAAACTGTTTTTT.

The sample holds one count of this clone. V gene TRBV5-4 combines with J gene TRBJ1-2; possibly TRBD1 for D (6 bases). CDR1 is SGHNT, CDR2 YYREEE, per germline (reference sequence). Trimming cost V 3 bases and J 0 bases, with 15 bases left between them. The CDR3 has 16 amino acids. The CDR3 nucleotides read TGTGCCAGCAGCTCCGACAGGACACGATCTAACTATGGCTACACCTTC. As protein: CASSSDRTRSNYGYTF.